These T cell receptor beta chains were read from a single sample in a study of blood T cell repertoires in COVID-19. Method: immunoSEQ multiplex PCR; TCRdb's copy keeps in-frame clones and lacks some. The sample holds approximately 210,000 clones, around three quarters seen once. Material: PBMCs or T cells enriched from blood (not recorded which). These receptors were collected from a woman aged 45-60 years with acute COVID-19. CDR3s include the opening cysteine and the closing phenylalanine or tryptophan. Each record gives: J gene, D gene, V gene, CDR3 DNA, CDR3 protein. D genes are given only for firm matches.

>TRBJ2-1|TRBD1|TRBV19
TGTGCCAGTAGTATCTCCAGGGGGCTTTTAAATGAGCAGTTCTTC
CASSISRGLLNEQFF
>TRBJ2-1|TRBD2|TRBV18
TGTGCCAGCTCACGCCTTGGGACTAGCGGGGACAATGAGCAGTTCTTC
CASSRLGTSGDNEQFF
>TRBJ1-1|-|TRBV13
TGTGCCAGCAGCACGGGGATCGGGGACACTGAAGCTTTCTTT
CASSTGIGDTEAFF
>TRBJ2-1|-|TRBV2
TGTGCCAGCAGTGAACCAATGGACAGAAACTCCTACAATGAGCAGTTCTTC
CASSEPMDRNSYNEQFF
>TRBJ1-4|-|TRBV3-1/TRBV3-2
TGTGCCAGCAGCCAATTTGGGACTAGCGGGCCAAATGAAAAACTGTTTTTT
CASSQFGTSGPNEKLFF
>TRBJ2-3|TRBD2|TRBV7-3
TGTGCCAGCAGCCTGGGACTAGCGGGGATTCTCACAAATACGCAGTATTTT
CASSLGLAGILTNTQYF
>TRBJ2-2|TRBD2|TRBV4-3
TGCGCCAGCAGCCGAGAAGGCGGGGGGCGCGGCACCGGGGAGCTGTTTTTT
CASSREGGGRGTGELFF
>TRBJ1-2|-|TRBV19
TGTGCCAGTAGTATCGGGGGTGGCTACACCTTC
CASSIGGGYTF
>TRBJ1-6|TRBD1|TRBV7-2
TGTGCCAGCAGCCTACAACAGGGGGACAATTCACCCCTCCACTTT
CASSLQQGDNSPLHF
>TRBJ1-6|-|TRBV27
TGTGCCAGCCAACGACTTACCGGGCCTCTGGCGGGTAATTCACCCCTCCACTTT
CASQRLTGPLAGNSPLHF